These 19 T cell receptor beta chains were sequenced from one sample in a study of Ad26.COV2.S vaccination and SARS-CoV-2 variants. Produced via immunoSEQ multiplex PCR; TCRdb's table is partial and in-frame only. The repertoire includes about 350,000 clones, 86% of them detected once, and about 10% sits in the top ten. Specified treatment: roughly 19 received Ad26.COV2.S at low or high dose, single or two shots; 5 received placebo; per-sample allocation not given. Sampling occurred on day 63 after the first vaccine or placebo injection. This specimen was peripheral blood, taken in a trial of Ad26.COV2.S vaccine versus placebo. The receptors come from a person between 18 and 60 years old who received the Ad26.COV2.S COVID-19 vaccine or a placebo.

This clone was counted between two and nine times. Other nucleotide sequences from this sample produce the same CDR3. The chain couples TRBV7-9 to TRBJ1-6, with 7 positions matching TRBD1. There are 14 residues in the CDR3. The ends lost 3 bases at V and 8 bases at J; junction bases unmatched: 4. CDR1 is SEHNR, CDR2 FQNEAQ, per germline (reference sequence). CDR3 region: CASSFGTEYSPLHF. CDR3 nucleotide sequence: TGTGCCAGCAGCTTCGGGACAGAATATTCACCCCTCCACTTT.

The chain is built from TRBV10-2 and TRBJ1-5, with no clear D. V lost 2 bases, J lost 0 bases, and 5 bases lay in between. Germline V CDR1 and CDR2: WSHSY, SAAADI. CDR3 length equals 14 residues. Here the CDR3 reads CASSEVVSNQPQHF. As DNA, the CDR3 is TGCGCCAGCAGTGAGGTGGTTAGCAATCAGCCCCAGCATTTT.

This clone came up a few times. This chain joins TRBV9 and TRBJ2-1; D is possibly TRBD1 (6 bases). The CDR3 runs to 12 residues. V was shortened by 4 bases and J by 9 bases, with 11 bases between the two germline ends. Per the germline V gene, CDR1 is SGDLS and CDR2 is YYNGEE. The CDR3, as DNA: TGTGCCAGCAGCTCAGGGGAAGGTGAGCAGTTCTTC. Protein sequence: CASSSGEGEQFF.

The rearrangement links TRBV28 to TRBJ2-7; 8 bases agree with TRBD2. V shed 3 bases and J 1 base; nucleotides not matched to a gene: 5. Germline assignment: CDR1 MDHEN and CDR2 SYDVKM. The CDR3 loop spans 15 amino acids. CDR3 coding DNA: TGTGCCAGCAGTTTTCGCGGGAGGCCATCCTACGAGCAGTACTTC. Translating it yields CASSFRGRPSYEQYF.

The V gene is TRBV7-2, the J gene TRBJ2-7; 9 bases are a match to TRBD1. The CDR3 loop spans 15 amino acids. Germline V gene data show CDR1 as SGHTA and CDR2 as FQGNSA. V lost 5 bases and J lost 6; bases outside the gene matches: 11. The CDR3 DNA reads TGTGCCAGCAGCCTAGACCGGGACAGGGTACGCGAGCAGTACTTC. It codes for CASSLDRDRVREQYF.

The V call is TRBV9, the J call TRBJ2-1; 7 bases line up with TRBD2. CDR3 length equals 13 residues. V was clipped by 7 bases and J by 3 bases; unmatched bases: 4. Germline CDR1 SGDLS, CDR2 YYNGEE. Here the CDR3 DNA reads TGTGCCAGCGCCGGGACTAACTACAATGAGCAGTTCTTC. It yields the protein CASAGTNYNEQFF.

The CDR3 sequence: CASSIRSGQSNQPQHF. The CDR3 DNA reads as TGTGCCAGCAGTATCAGATCTGGACAGAGCAATCAGCCCCAGCATTTT. This chain uses TRBV7-9 with TRBJ1-5; D might be TRBD1 (6 bases). The CDR3 consists of 16 residues. V lost 6 bases to trimming and J lost 1 base, with 16 bases between them. Germline CDR1 reads SEHNR; CDR2 reads FQNEAQ (reference sequence).

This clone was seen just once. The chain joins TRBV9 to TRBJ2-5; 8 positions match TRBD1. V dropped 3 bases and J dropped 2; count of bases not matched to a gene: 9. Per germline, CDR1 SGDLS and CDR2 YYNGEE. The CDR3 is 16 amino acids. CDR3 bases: TGTGCCAGCAGCGCTTACGACGGGACAGGTCAAGAGACCCAGTACTTC. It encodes CASSAYDGTGQETQYF.

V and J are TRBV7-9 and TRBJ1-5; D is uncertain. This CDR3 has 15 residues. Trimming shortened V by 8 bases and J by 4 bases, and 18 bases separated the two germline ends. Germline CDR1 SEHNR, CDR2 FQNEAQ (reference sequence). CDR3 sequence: CASDSTGNPNQPQHF. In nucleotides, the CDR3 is TGTGCCAGCGATAGTACCGGGAACCCTAATCAGCCCCAGCATTTT. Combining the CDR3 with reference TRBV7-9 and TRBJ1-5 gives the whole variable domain DTGVSQNPRHKITKRGQNVTFRCDPISEHNRLYWYRQTLGQGPEFLTYFQNEAQLEKSRLLSDRFSAERPKGSFSTLEIQRTEQGDSAMYLCASDSTGNPNQPQHFGDGTRLSIL.

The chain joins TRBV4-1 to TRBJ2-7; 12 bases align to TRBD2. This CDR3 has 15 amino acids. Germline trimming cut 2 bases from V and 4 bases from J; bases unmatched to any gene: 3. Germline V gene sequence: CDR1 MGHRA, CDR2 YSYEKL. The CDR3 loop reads CASSQLAGGPYEQYF. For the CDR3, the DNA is TGCGCCAGCAGCCAACTAGCGGGAGGGCCTTACGAGCAGTACTTC.

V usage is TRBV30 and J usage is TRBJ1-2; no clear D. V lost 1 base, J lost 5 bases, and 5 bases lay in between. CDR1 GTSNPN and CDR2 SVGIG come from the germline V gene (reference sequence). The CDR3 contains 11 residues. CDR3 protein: CAWSGGYGYTF. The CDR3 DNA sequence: TGTGCCTGGAGTGGCGGGTATGGCTACACCTTC.

The CDR3 spells CASSPLGANNEKLFF. CDR3 in DNA: TGTGCCAGCAGCCCGCTAGGAGCGAATAATGAAAAACTGTTTTTT. The rearrangement joins TRBV28 to TRBJ1-4; unclear D gene. Trimming left V 6 bases short and J 4 bases short, with 15 bases between. This CDR3 has 15 amino acids. In germline, CDR1 is MDHEN, CDR2 SYDVKM.

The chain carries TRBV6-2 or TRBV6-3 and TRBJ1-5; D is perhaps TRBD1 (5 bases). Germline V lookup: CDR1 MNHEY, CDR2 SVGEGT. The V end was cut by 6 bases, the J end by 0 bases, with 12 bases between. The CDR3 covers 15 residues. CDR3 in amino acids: CASRYRQLSNQPQHF. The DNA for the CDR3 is TGTGCCAGCAGATACCGACAGCTTAGCAATCAGCCCCAGCATTTT.

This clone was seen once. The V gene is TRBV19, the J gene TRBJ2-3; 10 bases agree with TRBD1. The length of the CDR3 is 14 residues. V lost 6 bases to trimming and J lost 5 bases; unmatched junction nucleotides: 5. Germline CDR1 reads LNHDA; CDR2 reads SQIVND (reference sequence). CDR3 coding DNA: TGTGCCAGTAGCAAGACAGGGGGCGTAGATACGCAGTATTTT. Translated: CASSKTGGVDTQYF.

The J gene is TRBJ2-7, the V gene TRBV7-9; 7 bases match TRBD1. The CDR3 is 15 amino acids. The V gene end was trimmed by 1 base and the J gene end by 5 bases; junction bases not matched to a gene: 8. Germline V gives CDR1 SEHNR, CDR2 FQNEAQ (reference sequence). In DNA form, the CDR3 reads TGTGCCAGCAGCTTAGGTTTAGGGGGCTTCCACGAGCAGTACTTC. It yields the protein CASSLGLGGFHEQYF. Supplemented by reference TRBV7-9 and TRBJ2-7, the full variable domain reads DTGVSQNPRHKITKRGQNVTFRCDPISEHNRLYWYRQTLGQGPEFLTYFQNEAQLEKSRLLSDRFSAERPKGSFSTLEIQRTEQGDSAMYLCASSLGLGGFHEQYFGPGTRLTVT.

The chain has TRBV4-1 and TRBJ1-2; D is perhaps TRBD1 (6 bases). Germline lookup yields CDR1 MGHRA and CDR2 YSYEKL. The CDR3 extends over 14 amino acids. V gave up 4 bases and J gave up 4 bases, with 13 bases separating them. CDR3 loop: CASSPNRAGYGYTF. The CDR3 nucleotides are TGCGCCAGCAGCCCGAACAGGGCAGGCTATGGCTACACCTTC.

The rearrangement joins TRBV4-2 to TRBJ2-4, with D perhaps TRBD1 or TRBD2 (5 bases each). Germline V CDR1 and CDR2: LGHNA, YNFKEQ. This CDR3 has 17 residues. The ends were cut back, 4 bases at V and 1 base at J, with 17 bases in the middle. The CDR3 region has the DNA TGTGCCAGCAGCCCGGGGCTAACTAGAGGGGCCAAAAACATTCAGTACTTC. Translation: CASSPGLTRGAKNIQYF.

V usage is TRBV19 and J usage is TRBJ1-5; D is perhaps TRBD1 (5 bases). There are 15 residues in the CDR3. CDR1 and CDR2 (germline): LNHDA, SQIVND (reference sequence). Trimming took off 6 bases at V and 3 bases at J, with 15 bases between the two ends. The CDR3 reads CASRESGPLNQPQHF. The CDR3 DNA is TGTGCCAGTAGAGAATCGGGACCGCTCAATCAGCCCCAGCATTTT.

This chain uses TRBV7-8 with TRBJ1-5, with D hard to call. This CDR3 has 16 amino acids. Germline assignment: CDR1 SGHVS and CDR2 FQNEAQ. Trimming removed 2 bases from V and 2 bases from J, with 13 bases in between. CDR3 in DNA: TGTGCCAGCAGCTTACAAGGGCGGGATGGCAATCAGCCCCAGCATTTT. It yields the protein CASSLQGRDGNQPQHF.